These 23 T cell receptor beta chains were all obtained from the same sample, sequenced in a study of glioma-infiltrating T cells after dendritic cell vaccination. As for time point: after dendritic cell vaccination, including at tumor progression/relapse. Repertoires were generated with immunoSEQ multiplex PCR, while TCRdb's copy carries only in-frame clones and drops some. The table records approximately 85,000 clones, about 85% of them present only once. This sample comprised blood, obtained after dendritic cell vaccination. The receptor set was obtained from a human donor with glioblastoma.

The J gene is TRBJ2-7, the V gene TRBV6-1, with unresolved D. The CDR3 consists of 14 residues. Germline-derived CDR1 and CDR2 are MNHNS and SASEGT. The V end lost 5 bases, the J end lost 2 bases, and 13 bases lay between the germline ends. This CDR3 reads CASSNLGQPYEQYF. Here the CDR3 DNA reads TGTGCCAGCAGTAACCTTGGGCAGCCCTACGAGCAGTACTTC.

The V call is TRBV18, the J call TRBJ2-1; perhaps TRBD2 as D (6 bases). Per germline, CDR1 KGHSH and CDR2 LQKENI. This CDR3 comprises 14 residues. The germline V and J ends were trimmed by 3 bases and 8 bases, with 14 bases remaining between them. The CDR3 DNA follows: TGTGCCAGCTCACCGGACTATTTGGCCGATGAGCAGTTCTTC. This gives the protein CASSPDYLADEQFF.

This clone was seen just once. The chain employs TRBV25-1 and TRBJ2-1; 8 nucleotides line up with TRBD2. After removal of 0 bases from V and 8 bases from J, the junction contained 15 bases not matched to a gene. CDR1 and CDR2 (germline): MGHDK, SYGVNS. The CDR3 is made up of 18 amino acids. The CDR3 DNA reads TGTGCCAGCAGTGAATATTTCCGGACTAGCTCGGGAGGGGATGAGCAGTTCTTC. Encoded protein: CASSEYFRTSSGGDEQFF.

This sequence joins TRBV6-1 and TRBJ1-2; 8 nucleotides match TRBD1. The CDR3 is made up of 15 amino acids. Germline lookup yields CDR1 MNHNS and CDR2 SASEGT. V shed 3 bases, J shed 0 bases, and the junction held 3 bases outside the gene matches. This CDR3 is CASSDTDRANYGYTF. CDR3 sequence (DNA): TGTGCCAGCAGTGATACGGACAGGGCTAACTATGGCTACACCTTC.

This clone is a singleton in its sample. This chain connects TRBV9 to TRBJ1-3, with D possibly matching TRBD1 (5 bases). V was shortened by 0 bases and J by 0 bases, with 10 bases between the two germline ends. Germline assignment: CDR1 SGDLS and CDR2 YYNGEE. The CDR3 runs 16 residues. DNA of the CDR3: TGTGCCAGCAGCGTAGCAGGACAAAGCTCTGGAAACACCATATATTTT. Translation: CASSVAGQSSGNTIYF.

The sample holds one count of this clone. The chain couples TRBV15 to TRBJ2-2; D is undetermined. The germline V gene encodes CDR1 LNHNV and CDR2 YYDKDF (reference sequence). Trimming pared 0 bases from V and 6 bases from J, leaving 11 bases between. The CDR3 runs 15 residues. The CDR3 loop is CATSRDPRVPGELFF. The DNA for the CDR3 is TGTGCCACCAGCAGAGATCCCCGGGTGCCCGGGGAGCTGTTTTTT. Full variable domain (outside the CDR3, taken from reference TRBV15 and TRBJ2-2): DAMVIQNPRYQVTQFGKPVTLSCSQTLNHNVMYWYQQKSSQAPKLLFHYYDKDFNNEADTPDNFQSRRPNTSFCFLDIRSPGLGDTAMYLCATSRDPRVPGELFFGEGSRLTVL.

The rearrangement links TRBV7-3 to TRBJ2-5; TRBD1 agrees at 9 bases. The CDR3 is made up of 15 amino acids. V shed 1 base and J 4 bases; nucleotides not matched to a gene: 4. The germline V gene encodes CDR1 SGHTA and CDR2 FQGTGA. CDR3 nucleotides: TGTGCCAGCAGCTTAAACAGGGGGCCCCGAGAGACCCAGTACTTC. It yields the protein CASSLNRGPRETQYF. Full variable domain (rest looked up from reference TRBV7-3 and TRBJ2-5): GAGVSQTPSNKVTEKGKYVELRCDPISGHTALYWYRQSLGQGPEFLIYFQGTGAADDSGLPNDRFFAVRPEGSVSTLKIQRTERGDSAVYLCASSLNRGPRETQYFGPGTRLLVL.

The chain has TRBV6-5 and TRBJ1-2; maybe TRBD1 (6 bases). The V end lost 6 bases, the J end lost 4 bases, and 15 bases lay between the germline ends. The length of the CDR3 is 14 residues. Per germline, CDR1 MNHEY and CDR2 SVGAGI. As DNA, the CDR3 is TGTGCCAGCAGCCCCGACAGGAGTCCCTATGGCTACACCTTC. It yields the protein CASSPDRSPYGYTF.

The gene calls are TRBV5-1 and TRBJ2-5; D is unclear. Matching the DNA end better, TRBJ2-7 makes the J call doubtful. Germline lookup yields CDR1 SGHRS and CDR2 YFSETQ. This CDR3 is built from 14 residues. The CDR3, as DNA: TGCGCCAGCAGCCCGGAGCCTTTCTCCTACGAGCAGTACTTC. It codes for CASSPEPFSYEQYF.

V is TRBV28 and J is TRBJ1-5, with 8 bases aligning to TRBD1. The J segment lost 5 bases and the V segment lost 1 base, leaving 7 bases of the junction unmatched. CDR1 and CDR2 (germline): MDHEN, SYDVKM. The CDR3 spans 16 residues. This CDR3 reads CASSLSGRGLDQPQHF. The CDR3 nucleotides read TGTGCCAGCAGTTTATCAGGCAGGGGGCTCGATCAGCCCCAGCATTTT.

The chain has TRBV2 and TRBJ2-7, with D maybe TRBD2 (6 bases). The CDR3 consists of 15 residues. Germline CDR1 SNHLY, CDR2 FYNNEI. The V and J ends lost 4 bases and 2 bases respectively, with 15 bases between them. The CDR3 nucleotides are TGTGCCAGCAGTGTGGGGGGTCTGAACCCCTACGAGCAGTACTTC. It encodes CASSVGGLNPYEQYF.

The CDR3 reads CASSLEFSPGLTGYTF. The CDR3 DNA reads as TGTGCCAGCAGCTTAGAGTTCAGTCCAGGGCTGACGGGCTACACCTTC. The J gene is TRBJ1-2, the V gene TRBV7-2; D might be TRBD1 (5 bases). The V gene's germline CDR1 is SGHTA and CDR2 FQGNSA. The CDR3 totals 16 residues. Trimming removed 1 base from V and 8 bases from J, with 20 bases in between.

The chain employs TRBV5-6 and TRBJ1-5, with TRBD1 matching over 7 bases. V was pared by 4 bases and J by 8 bases, with 3 bases of the junction left unmatched. Per the germline V gene, CDR1 is SGHDT and CDR2 is YYEEEE. This CDR3 has 12 amino acids. CDR3 coding DNA: TGTGCCAGCAGCCCCAGGGGGGAGCCCCAGCATTTT. It encodes CASSPRGEPQHF. Combining the CDR3 with reference TRBV5-6 and TRBJ1-5 gives the whole variable domain DAGVTQSPTHLIKTRGQQVTLRCSPKSGHDTVSWYQQALGQGPQFIFQYYEEEERQRGNFPDRFSGHQFPNYSSELNVNALLLGDSALYLCASSPRGEPQHFGDGTRLSIL.

CDR3 DNA sequence: TGTGCCACCAGCAGAGATGGACTAGCTGAAGCTTTCTTT. Translation gives CATSRDGLAEAFF. The chain uses TRBV15 and TRBJ1-1; D remains ambiguous. Trimming stripped 0 bases from V and 6 bases from J, with 8 bases between. The CDR3 totals 13 residues. Germline loops: CDR1 LNHNV, CDR2 YYDKDF (reference sequence). Full variable domain (rest looked up from reference TRBV15 and TRBJ1-1): DAMVIQNPRYQVTQFGKPVTLSCSQTLNHNVMYWYQQKSSQAPKLLFHYYDKDFNNEADTPDNFQSRRPNTSFCFLDIRSPGLGDTAMYLCATSRDGLAEAFFGQGTRLTVV.

This clone has only a few counts. This chain links TRBV7-2 with TRBJ2-5, with TRBD1 matching over 8 bases. Germline lookup yields CDR1 SGHTA and CDR2 FQGNSA. CDR3 size: 13 residues. J gave up 0 bases and V 10 bases, and 4 bases lay outside the gene matches. CDR3 in DNA: TGTGCCACTACAGGGGGGTACCAAGAGACCCAGTACTTC. This translates into CATTGGYQETQYF.

This clone was observed a single time. This chain connects TRBV9 to TRBJ2-5; weak D call: TRBD1 (6 bases). Trimming shortened V by 3 bases and J by 4 bases, and 13 bases separated the two germline ends. Germline CDR1 reads SGDLS; CDR2 reads YYNGEE. The CDR3 has 14 amino acids. CDR3 in amino acids: CASSAQGLGETQYF. The CDR3 coding sequence is TGTGCCAGCAGCGCCCAGGGGCTCGGAGAGACCCAGTACTTC.

This clone was seen just once. This chain links TRBV28 with TRBJ1-5; TRBD1 aligns across 8 bases. The CDR3 runs 16 residues. Germline V gene lookup returns CDR1 MDHEN and CDR2 SYDVKM. V gave up 6 bases and J gave up 5 bases; unmatched junction bases: 12. This CDR3 reads CASRPTGTGVYQPQHF. In DNA form, the CDR3 reads TGTGCCAGCAGGCCTACCGGGACAGGTGTGTATCAGCCCCAGCATTTT.

The chain joins TRBV6-4 to TRBJ2-5, with a tentative D call TRBD1 (5 bases). The CDR3 contains 13 residues. The germline V gene encodes CDR1 MRHNA and CDR2 SNTAGT. V lost 4 bases, J lost 5 bases, and 11 bases lay in between. This chain's CDR3 is CASSVQGGETQYF. The CDR3 region has the DNA TGTGCCAGCAGTGTTCAGGGTGGGGAGACCCAGTACTTC.

V usage is TRBV4-3 and J usage is TRBJ1-2; D perhaps matches TRBD1 (6 bases). Between the trimmed V and J ends, which lost 4 bases and 4 bases, there was a span of 22 bases. Germline CDR1 reads LGHNA; CDR2 reads YSLEER. The CDR3 contains 17 residues. This chain's CDR3 is CASSPRTTGRDSYGYTF. CDR3 DNA sequence: TGCGCCAGCAGCCCTCGTACCACAGGGAGGGATAGCTATGGCTACACCTTC.

The chain carries TRBV5-1 and TRBJ2-7; 7 positions match TRBD2. CDR1 and CDR2 from the germline V gene are SGHRS and YFSETQ. The CDR3 spans 17 residues. Losses at the gene ends were 0 bases for V and 3 bases for J; bases not matched to a gene: 12. In DNA, the CDR3 is TGCGCCAGCAGCTTGGGAGGAGCGGGGACTCCTTACTACGAGCAGTACTTC. Protein product: CASSLGGAGTPYYEQYF.

The V call is TRBV13, the J call TRBJ2-5; the match to TRBD2 covers 14 bases. This CDR3 has 16 residues. V was clipped by 5 bases and J by 1 base; unmatched bases: 3. Germline V lookup: CDR1 PRHDT, CDR2 FYEKMQ (reference sequence). The CDR3 DNA reads TGTGCCAGCAGCCGAGGGACTAGCGGGAGCCAAGAGACCCAGTACTTC. It is translated as CASSRGTSGSQETQYF.

This sequence joins TRBV7-6 and TRBJ1-1; 12 positions agree with TRBD1. In germline, CDR1 is SGHVS, CDR2 FNYEAQ. V lost 5 bases, J lost 3 bases, and 7 bases stayed unmatched. The CDR3 contains 16 residues. CDR3 region: CASSPGQGAIYTEAFF. CDR3 sequence (DNA): TGTGCCAGCAGCCCGGGACAGGGGGCGATCTACACTGAAGCTTTCTTT.

This clone was counted between two and nine times. This chain's CDR3 is CASLGTSGYNEQFF. The CDR3 DNA follows: TGTGCCAGCCTCGGGACTAGCGGATACAATGAGCAGTTCTTC. V gene TRBV27 combines with J gene TRBJ2-1; 11 bases align to TRBD2. CDR1 and CDR2 from the germline V gene are MNHEY and SMNVEV (reference sequence). The ends lost 8 bases at V and 4 bases at J; junction bases unmatched: 4. CDR3 length: 14 residues.